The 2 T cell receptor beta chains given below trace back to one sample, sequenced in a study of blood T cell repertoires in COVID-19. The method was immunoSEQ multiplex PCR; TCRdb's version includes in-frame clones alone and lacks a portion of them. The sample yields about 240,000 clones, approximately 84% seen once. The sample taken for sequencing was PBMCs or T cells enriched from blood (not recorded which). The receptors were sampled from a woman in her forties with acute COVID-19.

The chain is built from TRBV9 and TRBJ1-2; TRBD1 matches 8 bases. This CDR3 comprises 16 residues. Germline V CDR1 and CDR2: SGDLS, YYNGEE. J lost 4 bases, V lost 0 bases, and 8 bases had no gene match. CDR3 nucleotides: TGTGCCAGCAGCGTAGCCAGACAGGGGCATAGCTATGGCTACACCTTC. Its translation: CASSVARQGHSYGYTF. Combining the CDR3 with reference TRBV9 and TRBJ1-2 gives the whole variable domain DSGVTQTPKHLITATGQRVTLRCSPRSGDLSVYWYQQSLDQGLQFLIQYYNGEERAKGNILERFSAQQFPDLHSELNLSSLELGDSALYFCASSVARQGHSYGYTFGSGTRLTVV.

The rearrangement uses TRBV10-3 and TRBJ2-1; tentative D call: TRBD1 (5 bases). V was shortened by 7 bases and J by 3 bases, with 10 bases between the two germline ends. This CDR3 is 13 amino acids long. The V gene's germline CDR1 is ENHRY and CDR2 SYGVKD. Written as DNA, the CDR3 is TGTGCCATCAATCTGGACAACTACAATGAGCAGTTCTTC. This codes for CAINLDNYNEQFF.